This T cell receptor beta chain was sequenced in a study of cytomegalovirus exposure and HLA in healthy donors. The PCR used 60 Vbeta and 13 Jbeta primers. Generated by immunoSEQ multiplex PCR, the TCRdb table keeps only in-frame clones and is missing some. Among 110,000 to 150,000 clones listed, roughly 10% were seen once. This clone was counted many times. The CDR3 is 14 amino acids. Germline V gene data show CDR1 as SGDLS and CDR2 as YYNGEE. Germline trimming cut 3 bases from V and 7 bases from J; bases unmatched to any gene: 6. Sequences were obtained from PBMCs. The chain combines TRBV9 with TRBJ2-5, with 10 bases identical to TRBD2. This clonotype was obtained from a man in his fifties in good health and CMV-seronegative. CDR3 amino acids: CASSETSGVGTQYF. The CDR3 nucleotides read TGTGCCAGCAGCGAAACTAGCGGGGTTGGGACCCAGTACTTC.